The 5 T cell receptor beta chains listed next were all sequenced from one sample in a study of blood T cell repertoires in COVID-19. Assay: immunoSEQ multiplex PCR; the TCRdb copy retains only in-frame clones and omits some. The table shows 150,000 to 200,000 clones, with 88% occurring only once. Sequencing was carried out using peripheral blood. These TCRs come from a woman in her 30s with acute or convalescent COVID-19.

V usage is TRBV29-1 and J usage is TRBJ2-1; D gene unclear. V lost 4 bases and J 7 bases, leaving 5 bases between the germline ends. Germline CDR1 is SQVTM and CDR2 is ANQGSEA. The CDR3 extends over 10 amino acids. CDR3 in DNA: TGCAGCGTTGTGAGGAATGAGCAGTTCTTC. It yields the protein CSVVRNEQFF.

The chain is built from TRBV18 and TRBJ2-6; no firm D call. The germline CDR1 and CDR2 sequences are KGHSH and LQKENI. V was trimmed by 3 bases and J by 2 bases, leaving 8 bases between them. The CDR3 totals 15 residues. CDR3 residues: CASSPIIAGANVLTF. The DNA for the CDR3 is TGTGCCAGCTCACCGATTATAGCTGGGGCCAACGTCCTGACTTTC.

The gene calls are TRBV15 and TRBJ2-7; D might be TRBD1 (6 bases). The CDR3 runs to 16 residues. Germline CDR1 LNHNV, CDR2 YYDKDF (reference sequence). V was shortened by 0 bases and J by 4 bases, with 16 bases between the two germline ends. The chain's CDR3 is CATSRDYPGAEYEQYF. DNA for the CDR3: TGTGCCACCAGCAGAGATTATCCAGGGGCGGAGTACGAGCAGTACTTC.

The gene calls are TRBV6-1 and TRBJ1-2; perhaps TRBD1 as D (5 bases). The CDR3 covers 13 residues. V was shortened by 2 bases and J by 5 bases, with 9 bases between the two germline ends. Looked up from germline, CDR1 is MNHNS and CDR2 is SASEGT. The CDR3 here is CASSERGGYGYTF. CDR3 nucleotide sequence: TGTGCCAGCAGTGAACGGGGGGGATATGGCTACACCTTC.

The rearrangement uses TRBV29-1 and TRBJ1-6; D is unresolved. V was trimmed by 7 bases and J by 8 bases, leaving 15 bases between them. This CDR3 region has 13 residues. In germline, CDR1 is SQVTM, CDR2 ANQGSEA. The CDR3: CSAAQEADSPLHF. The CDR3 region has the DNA TGCAGCGCCGCCCAGGAGGCTGATTCACCCCTCCACTTT.